This T cell receptor (beta chain) was sequenced for a study of cytomegalovirus exposure and HLA in healthy donors. With 60 Vbeta and 13 Jbeta primers, the PCR was carried out. The repertoire was sequenced with immunoSEQ multiplex PCR; TCRdb's copy has only in-frame clones and lacks some. Of around 250,000 clones listed, 81% are singletons. The germline CDR1 and CDR2 sequences are MDHEN and SYDVKM. CDR3 length: 13 amino acids. The ends were cut back, 2 bases at V and 7 bases at J, with 11 bases in the middle. The clonotype originates from a woman aged 55-69 years in good health and CMV-seropositive. The chain carries TRBV28 and TRBJ1-2; weak D call: TRBD1 (5 bases). Material for sequencing was PBMCs. Here the CDR3 DNA reads TGTGCCAGCAGTTTACCGGGGGGGAGTGGCTACACCTTC. Its protein product is CASSLPGGSGYTF.